This T cell receptor beta chain was observed in a study of blood T cell repertoires in COVID-19. Study information: The United States, Italy and Spain provided the acute and convalescent COVID-19 samples. From T cells, B-cell-depleted T cells, or PBMCs came the material, which was cDNA or gDNA.

Across about 22 US areas, participants ranged in age from 18 to 89 years. This CDR3 has 15 residues. From germline, CDR1 is MNHEY and CDR2 SVGEGT. V lost 6 bases and J lost 0, with 11 bases in between. This clone showed up just a few times. In the original workflow: Estimation of nucleated cell counts relied on the amplification of reference gene primers. Using immunoSEQ multiplex PCR, the repertoire was profiled, and TCRdb retains in-frame clones only, with some absent. V, J and clone size derive from that table, while D and trimming were established from the DNA sequence. The sample contains about 180,000 clones, roughly 87% of which appear only once.

This sequence was found in a human donor with acute COVID-19. The donor label of this sample is uncertain. Sequencing was carried out using PBMCs or T cells enriched from blood (not recorded which). This chain joins TRBV6-2 or TRBV6-3 and TRBJ1-4; the D gene is possibly TRBD1 (5 bases). CDR3 sequence (DNA): TGTGCCAGCAGCCCCGGGGGGGCAACTAATGAAAAACTGTTTTTT. It encodes CASSPGGATNEKLFF.